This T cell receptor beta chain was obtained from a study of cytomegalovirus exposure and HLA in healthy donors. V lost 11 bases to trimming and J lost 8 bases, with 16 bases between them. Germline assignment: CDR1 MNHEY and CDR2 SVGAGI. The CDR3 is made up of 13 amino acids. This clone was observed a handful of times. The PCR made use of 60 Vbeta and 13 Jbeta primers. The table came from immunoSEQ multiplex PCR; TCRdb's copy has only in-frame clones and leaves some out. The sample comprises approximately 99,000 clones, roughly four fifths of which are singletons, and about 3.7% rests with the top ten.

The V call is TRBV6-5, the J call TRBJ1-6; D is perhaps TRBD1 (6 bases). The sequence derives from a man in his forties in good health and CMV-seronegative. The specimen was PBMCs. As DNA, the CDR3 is TGTGCCGTCGCAGGACAGCCGGATTCACCCCTCCACTTT. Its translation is CAVAGQPDSPLHF.